This TCR beta chain was sequenced during a study of CD8 T cells in ankylosing spondylitis. Overall study results and limits: Past studies reported some motif variants in reactive arthritis synovial fluid and blood. Several highly homologous variants made up a TCR beta motif that seemed to typify ankylosing spondylitis blood. Reportedly, matched ankylosing spondylitis synovial fluid was significantly enriched for disease-linked clones.

It was by quantitative 5'-RACE with molecular barcodes that TCR beta libraries were made. TCRdb fed the 5' RACE reads into MiXCR, producing one record per CDR3 protein. The sample has fewer than 450,000 distinct CDR3 sequences; approximately 17% are singletons. The CDR3 extends over 15 amino acids. The ends were cut back, 3 bases at V and 0 bases at J, with 12 bases in the middle. Germline V gene lookup returns CDR1 SGHDT and CDR2 YYEEEE. This clonotype was seen more than once but under ten times. The antigen is not known. The chain joins TRBV5-6 to TRBJ1-1; D is unresolved. Sequenced material: blood, either unsorted or a sorted T cell fraction (not recorded which). The origin of this receptor is a male donor with ankylosing spondylitis. CDR3 amino acids: CASSSARLMNTEAFF. As DNA, the CDR3 is TGTGCCAGCAGCTCGGCTCGGCTCATGAACACTGAAGCTTTCTTT.